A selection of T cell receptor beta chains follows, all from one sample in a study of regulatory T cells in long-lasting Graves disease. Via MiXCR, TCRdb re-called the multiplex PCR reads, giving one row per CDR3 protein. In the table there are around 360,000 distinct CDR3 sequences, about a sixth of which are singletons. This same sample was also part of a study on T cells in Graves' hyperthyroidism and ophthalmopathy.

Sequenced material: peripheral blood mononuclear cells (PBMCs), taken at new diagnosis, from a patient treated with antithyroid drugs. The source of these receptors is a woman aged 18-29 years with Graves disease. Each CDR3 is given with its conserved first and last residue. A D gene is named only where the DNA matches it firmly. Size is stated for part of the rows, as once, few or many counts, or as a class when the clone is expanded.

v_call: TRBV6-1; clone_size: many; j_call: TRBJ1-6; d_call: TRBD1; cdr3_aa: CASRTGPNSPLHF; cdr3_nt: TGTGCCAGCAGGACAGGGCCTAATTCACCCCTCCACTTT
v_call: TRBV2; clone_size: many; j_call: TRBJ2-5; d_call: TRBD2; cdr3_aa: CASSALASIGETQYF; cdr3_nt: TGTGCCAGCAGCGCACTAGCGAGTATTGGGGAGACCCAGTACTTC
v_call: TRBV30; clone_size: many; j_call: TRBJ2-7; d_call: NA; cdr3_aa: CAWTPPLGMEQYF; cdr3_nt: TGTGCCTGGACCCCCCCGCTAGGAATGGAGCAGTACTTC
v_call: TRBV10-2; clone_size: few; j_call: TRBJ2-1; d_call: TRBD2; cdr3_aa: CASARPGGNNEQFF; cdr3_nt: TGCGCCAGCGCGCGGCCGGGGGGGAACAATGAGCAGTTCTTC
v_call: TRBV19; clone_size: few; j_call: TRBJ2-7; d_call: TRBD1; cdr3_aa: CASSINFGQGRIYEQYF; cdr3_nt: TGTGCCAGTAGTATCAATTTTGGACAGGGGCGAATCTACGAGCAGTACTTC
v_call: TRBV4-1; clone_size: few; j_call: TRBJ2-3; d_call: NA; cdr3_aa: CASSQVGQGISDTQYF; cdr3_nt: TGCGCCAGCAGCCAAGTTGGGCAGGGGATATCAGATACGCAGTATTTT
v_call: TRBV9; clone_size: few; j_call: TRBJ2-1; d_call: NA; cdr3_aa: CASSVAAGAPSNEQFF; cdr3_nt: TGTGCCAGCAGCGTAGCGGCGGGGGCCCCTTCGAATGAGCAGTTCTTC
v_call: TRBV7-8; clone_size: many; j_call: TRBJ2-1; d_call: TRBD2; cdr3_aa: CASRLFAGGQNEQFF; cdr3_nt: TGTGCCAGCAGACTGTTTGCGGGAGGGCAAAATGAGCAGTTCTTC
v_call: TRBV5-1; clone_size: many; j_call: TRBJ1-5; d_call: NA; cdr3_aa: CASSSAGNQPQHF; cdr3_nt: TGCGCCAGCAGCTCCGCGGGAAATCAGCCCCAGCATTTT
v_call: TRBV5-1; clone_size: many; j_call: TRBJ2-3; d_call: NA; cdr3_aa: CASSPWDPRTDTQYF; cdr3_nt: TGCGCCAGCAGCCCTTGGGACCCCCGCACAGATACGCAGTATTTT
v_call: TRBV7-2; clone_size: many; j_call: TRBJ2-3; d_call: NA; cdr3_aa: CASSLALGDTQYF; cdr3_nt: TGTGCCAGCAGCTTAGCGCTTGGAGATACGCAGTATTTT
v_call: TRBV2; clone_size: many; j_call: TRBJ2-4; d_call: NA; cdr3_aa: CASTPRWGVGSAKNIQYF; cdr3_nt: TGTGCCAGCACCCCGAGGTGGGGCGTCGGGAGTGCCAAAAACATTCAGTACTTC
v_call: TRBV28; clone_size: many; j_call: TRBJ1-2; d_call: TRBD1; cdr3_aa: CASRLTGMDGYTF; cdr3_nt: TGTGCCAGCAGATTGACAGGGATGGATGGCTACACCTTC
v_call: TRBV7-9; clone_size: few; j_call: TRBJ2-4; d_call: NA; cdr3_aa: CASSRSGTKNIQYF; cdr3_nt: TGTGCCAGCAGCCGCTCCGGGACTAAAAACATTCAGTACTTC
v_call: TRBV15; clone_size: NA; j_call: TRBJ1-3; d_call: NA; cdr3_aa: CATSRDLWAGGNTIYF; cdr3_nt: TGTGCCACCAGCAGAGATCTATGGGCAGGTGGAAACACCATATATTTT
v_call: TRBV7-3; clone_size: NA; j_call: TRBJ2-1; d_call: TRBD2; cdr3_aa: CASSPSGTSGSNEQFF; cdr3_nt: TGTGCCAGCAGCCCTTCCGGGACTAGCGGGAGCAATGAGCAGTTCTTC
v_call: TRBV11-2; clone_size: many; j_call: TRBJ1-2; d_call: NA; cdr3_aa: CASTKERHGYTF; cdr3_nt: TGTGCCAGCACCAAGGAGCGGCATGGCTACACCTTC
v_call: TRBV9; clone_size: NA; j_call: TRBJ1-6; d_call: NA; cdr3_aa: CASRGLNNSPLHF; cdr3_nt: TGTGCCAGCAGGGGGCTAAACAATTCACCCCTCCACTTT
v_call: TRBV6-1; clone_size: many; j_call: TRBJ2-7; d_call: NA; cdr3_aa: CASTARQESYEQYF; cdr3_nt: TGTGCCAGCACTGCACGTCAGGAATCCTACGAGCAGTACTTC
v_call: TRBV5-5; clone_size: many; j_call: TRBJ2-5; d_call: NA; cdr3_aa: CASSSPGPRGETQYF; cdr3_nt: TGTGCCAGCAGCTCACCGGGACCACGAGGGGAGACCCAGTACTTC
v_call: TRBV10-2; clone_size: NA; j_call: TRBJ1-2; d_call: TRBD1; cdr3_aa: CASSDYRGRVYGYTF; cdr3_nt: TGCGCCAGCAGTGATTATAGGGGGCGCGTCTATGGCTACACCTTC
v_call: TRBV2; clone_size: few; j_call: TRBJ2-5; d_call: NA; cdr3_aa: CASSEARVGSQTQYF; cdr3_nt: TGTGCCAGCAGTGAAGCGCGGGTAGGGAGCCAGACCCAGTACTTC
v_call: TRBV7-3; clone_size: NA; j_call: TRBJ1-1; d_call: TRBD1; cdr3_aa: CASSGTGVGTEAFF; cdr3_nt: TGTGCCAGCAGCGGGACAGGGGTGGGCACTGAAGCTTTCTTT
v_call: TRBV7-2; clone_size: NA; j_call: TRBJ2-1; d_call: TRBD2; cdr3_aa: CASSFWGGSGSSYNEQFF; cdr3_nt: TGTGCCAGCAGCTTCTGGGGGGGTAGCGGTAGCTCCTACAATGAGCAGTTCTTC
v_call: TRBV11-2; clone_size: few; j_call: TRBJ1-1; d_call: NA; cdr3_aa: CASSLETVGPYTEAFF; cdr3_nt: TGTGCCAGCAGCTTAGAGACAGTGGGACCCTACACTGAAGCTTTCTTT
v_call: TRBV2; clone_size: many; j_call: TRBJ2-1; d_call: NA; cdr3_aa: CASRAGSAYNEQFF; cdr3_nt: TGTGCCAGCAGAGCGGGTTCCGCTTACAATGAGCAGTTCTTC
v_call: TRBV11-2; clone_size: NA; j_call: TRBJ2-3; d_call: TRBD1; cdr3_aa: CASSLVLGQGARDTQYF; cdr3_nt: TGTGCCAGCAGCTTAGTCCTCGGACAGGGGGCTAGGGATACGCAGTATTTT
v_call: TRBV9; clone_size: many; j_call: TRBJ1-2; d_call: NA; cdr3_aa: CASTPYEGVYGYTF; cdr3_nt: TGTGCCAGTACACCTTACGAGGGGGTCTATGGCTACACCTTC
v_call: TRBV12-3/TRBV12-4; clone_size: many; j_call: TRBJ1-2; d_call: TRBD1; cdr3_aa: CASRDRVFYGYTF; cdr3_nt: TGTGCCAGCAGAGACAGGGTTTTTTATGGCTACACCTTC
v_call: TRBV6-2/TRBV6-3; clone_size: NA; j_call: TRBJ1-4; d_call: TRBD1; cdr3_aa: CASRGQGINEKLFF; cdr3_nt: TGTGCCAGCAGGGGACAGGGAATAAATGAAAAACTGTTTTTT
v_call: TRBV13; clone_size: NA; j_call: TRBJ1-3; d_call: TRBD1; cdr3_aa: CASSFDRGRGNTIYF; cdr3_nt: TGTGCCAGCAGCTTCGACAGGGGGCGCGGAAACACCATATATTTT
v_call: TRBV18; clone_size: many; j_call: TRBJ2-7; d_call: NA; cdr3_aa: CASSTSYEQYF; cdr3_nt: TGTGCCAGCTCAACGTCCTACGAGCAGTACTTC
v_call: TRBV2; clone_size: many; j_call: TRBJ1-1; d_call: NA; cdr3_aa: CASCRIMNTEAFF; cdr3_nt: TGTGCCAGCTGCAGAATAATGAACACTGAAGCTTTCTTT
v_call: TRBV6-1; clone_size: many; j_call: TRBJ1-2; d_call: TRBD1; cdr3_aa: CASSARTGYGYTF; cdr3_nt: TGTGCCAGCAGTGCGCGGACAGGGTACGGCTACACCTTC
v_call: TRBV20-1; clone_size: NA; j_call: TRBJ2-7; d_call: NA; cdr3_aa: CSARDLGPPYEQYF; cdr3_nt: TGCAGTGCTAGAGATCTCGGGCCCCCCTACGAGCAGTACTTC
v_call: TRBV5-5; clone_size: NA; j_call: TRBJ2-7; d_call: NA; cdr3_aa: CASSLAGTPVEQYF; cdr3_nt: TGTGCCAGCAGCTTGGCGGGGACTCCGGTCGAGCAGTACTTC